The clone carrying this TCR beta chain was counted at least ten times. Genomic DNA served as the source from which two-round multiplex PCR generated TCR beta CDR3 amplicons. Amplification in first-round PCR relied on primers specific to each TRBV and TRBJ gene. One entry per CDR3 protein results from TCRdb running MiXCR on the multiplex PCR reads. The table lists around 27,000 distinct CDR3 sequences, roughly 30% of them singletons, with roughly 12% in the top ten. This specimen comes from a study of prognosis after radiotherapy for stage I lung cancer. This sequence was found in a donor aged 50 or older with non-small cell lung cancer. Sample: PBMCs, taken before or after stereotactic body radiation therapy (not recorded which).

The CDR3 coding sequence is TGTGCCAGCAGCTTAGCGGGAGGGGTGTATGAGCAGTTCTTC. It yields the protein CASSLAGGVYEQFF. The chain combines TRBV7-8 with TRBJ2-1; TRBD2 matches 7 bases. From germline, CDR1 is SGHVS and CDR2 FQNEAQ. The CDR3 runs 14 residues. J gave up 8 bases and V 0 bases, and 4 bases lay outside the gene matches.